This is a list of T cell receptor beta chains from one sample in a study of technical replicates of blood from a handful of donors. Produced via immunoSEQ multiplex PCR; TCRdb's table is partial and in-frame only. The sample lists some 80,000 clones, 97% occurring once. Sequenced sample: T cells isolated from PBMCs. These receptors were collected from a human donor in good health. The CDR3 runs from the conserved cysteine through the conserved F or W. Fields, in order: CDR3 protein, D gene, J gene, V gene, CDR3 length. D genes are given only for firm matches.

CDR3: CASAAQFSYEQYF
D: .
J: TRBJ2-7
V: TRBV5-6
length: 13

CDR3: CASSLVQREGTNEQFF
D: TRBD2
J: TRBJ2-1
V: TRBV7-8
length: 16

CDR3: CASSEEGGSEQYF
D: .
J: TRBJ2-7
V: TRBV6-1
length: 13

CDR3: CASSILEGYTF
D: .
J: TRBJ1-2
V: TRBV28
length: 11

CDR3: CAWRGGLAGGEQFF
D: TRBD2
J: TRBJ2-1
V: TRBV30
length: 14

CDR3: CASRGQYQETQYF
D: TRBD1
J: TRBJ2-5
V: TRBV7-9
length: 13

CDR3: CASSYRQAYEQYF
D: .
J: TRBJ2-7
V: TRBV6-6
length: 13

CDR3: CASSSPGLLLNTEAFF
D: .
J: TRBJ1-1
V: TRBV7-8
length: 16

CDR3: CASSLEAQGGIQYF
D: .
J: TRBJ2-4
V: TRBV7-9
length: 14

CDR3: CASTQGDRITGELFF
D: TRBD1
J: TRBJ2-2
V: TRBV7-6
length: 15

CDR3: CASSPGTALYGYTF
D: TRBD1
J: TRBJ1-2
V: TRBV18
length: 14

CDR3: CASSVAGGTGANVLTF
D: TRBD2
J: TRBJ2-6
V: TRBV7-2
length: 16

CDR3: CASRRQVSNEKLFF
D: .
J: TRBJ1-4
V: TRBV6-5
length: 14

CDR3: CSVGIGGNTEAFF
D: .
J: TRBJ1-1
V: TRBV29-1
length: 13

CDR3: CASSIVAGSNEQFF
D: TRBD2
J: TRBJ2-1
V: TRBV19
length: 14

CDR3: CASSLAGGTYNEQFF
D: TRBD2
J: TRBJ2-1
V: TRBV27
length: 15

CDR3: CASSLAGATDTQYF
D: TRBD2
J: TRBJ2-3
V: TRBV19
length: 14

CDR3: CASSIGQSYEQYF
D: .
J: TRBJ2-7
V: TRBV19
length: 13

CDR3: CASSLSQGANYGYTF
D: TRBD1
J: TRBJ1-2
V: TRBV7-3
length: 15

CDR3: CASSPSTGVEKLFF
D: TRBD1
J: TRBJ1-4
V: TRBV28
length: 14

CDR3: CASSRSPDYGYTF
D: .
J: TRBJ1-2
V: TRBV6-5
length: 13

CDR3: CASSQLREINEKLFF
D: .
J: TRBJ1-4
V: TRBV19
length: 15

CDR3: CASSYSSDSLYGYTF
D: .
J: TRBJ1-2
V: TRBV6-5
length: 15

CDR3: CAISENPRADRGLGKGYTF
D: TRBD1
J: TRBJ1-2
V: TRBV10-3
length: 19

CDR3: CASSCWREACYEQYF
D: TRBD2
J: TRBJ2-7
V: TRBV28
length: 15

CDR3: CASTILDRANTEAFF
D: TRBD1
J: TRBJ1-1
V: TRBV28
length: 15

CDR3: CSVPTTGANTEAFF
D: TRBD1
J: TRBJ1-1
V: TRBV29-1
length: 14

CDR3: CASSVAAGAGGELFF
D: TRBD2
J: TRBJ2-2
V: TRBV9
length: 15

CDR3: CASSPNPGGGSDTQYF
D: .
J: TRBJ2-3
V: TRBV5-6
length: 16

CDR3: CASSHLVWETGELFF
D: .
J: TRBJ2-2
V: TRBV6-1
length: 15

CDR3: CASSLGRGLRGYTF
D: .
J: TRBJ1-2
V: TRBV11-2
length: 14

CDR3: CASSAYLNTEAFF
D: .
J: TRBJ1-1
V: TRBV7-2
length: 13

CDR3: CASSHPGGYEQYF
D: .
J: TRBJ2-7
V: TRBV5-5
length: 13

CDR3: CATRAGGEQETQYF
D: TRBD2
J: TRBJ2-5
V: TRBV15
length: 14

CDR3: CASSQEPPGAGYEQYF
D: .
J: TRBJ2-7
V: TRBV4-3
length: 16

CDR3: CASSLAFTSPEAFF
D: .
J: TRBJ1-1
V: TRBV5-1
length: 14

CDR3: CASKEGGQTYEQYF
D: TRBD1
J: TRBJ2-7
V: TRBV6-5
length: 14

CDR3: CASSLGGYTDTQYF
D: .
J: TRBJ2-3
V: TRBV7-9
length: 14

CDR3: CAWSVTGGGTEAFF
D: .
J: TRBJ1-1
V: TRBV30
length: 14

CDR3: CASSHYTGDEKLFF
D: TRBD1
J: TRBJ1-4
V: TRBV4-3
length: 14

CDR3: CAIRPSGRMYQETQYF
D: TRBD2
J: TRBJ2-5
V: TRBV10-3
length: 16

CDR3: CASSQDSTRNQETQYF
D: .
J: TRBJ2-5
V: TRBV4-1
length: 16

CDR3: CASSYLAEITDTQYF
D: TRBD2
J: TRBJ2-3
V: TRBV6-5
length: 15

CDR3: CASGPRDRTYEQYF
D: .
J: TRBJ2-7
V: TRBV12-5
length: 14

CDR3: CASSLELAGGPHEQYF
D: TRBD2
J: TRBJ2-7
V: TRBV5-1
length: 16

CDR3: CSVERDRDFTDTQYF
D: TRBD1
J: TRBJ2-3
V: TRBV29-1
length: 15

CDR3: CSVVGTGSSYEQYF
D: TRBD1
J: TRBJ2-7
V: TRBV29-1
length: 14

CDR3: CASSMDRNQPQHF
D: TRBD1
J: TRBJ1-5
V: TRBV4-1
length: 13

CDR3: CASSYGGVGEKLFF
D: .
J: TRBJ1-4
V: TRBV6-5
length: 14

CDR3: CASSSQTDTNYGYTF
D: .
J: TRBJ1-2
V: TRBV7-2
length: 15

CDR3: CASSVGHRAEAFF
D: .
J: TRBJ1-1
V: TRBV9
length: 13

CDR3: CASSVGQGAVNEQFF
D: TRBD1
J: TRBJ2-1
V: TRBV5-4
length: 15

CDR3: CASSLSRYETQYF
D: .
J: TRBJ2-5
V: TRBV7-3
length: 13

CDR3: CASSLEAGLAFF
D: .
J: TRBJ1-1
V: TRBV11-3
length: 12